This T cell receptor beta chain stems from a study of response to subunit inactivated influenza vaccine. The CDR3 sequence is 14 residues long. The V gene's germline CDR1 is SGHTA and CDR2 FQGNSA. J gave up 6 bases and V 7 bases, and 7 bases lay outside the gene matches. TCRdb recomputed calls from the RT-PCR reads with MiXCR, one row per CDR3 protein. The sample lists about 570,000 distinct CDR3 sequences, approximately 10% seen once, with more than 9.5% in the top ten. A further study also used this sample, focusing on T cells expressing NK-cell markers. That source reports: A 5'RACE template switching approach incorporating UMIs was used to make TCR beta cDNA.

This TCR derives from a man in his fifties who received an inactivated influenza vaccine. The J gene is TRBJ2-7, the V gene TRBV7-2, with 12 bases identical to TRBD2. The specimen comprised PBMCs from blood, sampled on the day of vaccination. The CDR3 nucleotides read TGTGCCAGCACCCCACTAGCGGGGGGCTCCGAGCAGTACTTC. This sequence encodes CASTPLAGGSEQYF. The complete variable domain, with remaining parts taken from reference TRBV7-2 and TRBJ2-7, reads GAGVSQSPSNKVTEKGKDVELRCDPISGHTALYWYRQSLGQGLEFLIYFQGNSAPDKSGLPSDRFSAERTGGSVSTLTIQRTQQEDSAVYLCASTPLAGGSEQYFGPGTRLTVT.